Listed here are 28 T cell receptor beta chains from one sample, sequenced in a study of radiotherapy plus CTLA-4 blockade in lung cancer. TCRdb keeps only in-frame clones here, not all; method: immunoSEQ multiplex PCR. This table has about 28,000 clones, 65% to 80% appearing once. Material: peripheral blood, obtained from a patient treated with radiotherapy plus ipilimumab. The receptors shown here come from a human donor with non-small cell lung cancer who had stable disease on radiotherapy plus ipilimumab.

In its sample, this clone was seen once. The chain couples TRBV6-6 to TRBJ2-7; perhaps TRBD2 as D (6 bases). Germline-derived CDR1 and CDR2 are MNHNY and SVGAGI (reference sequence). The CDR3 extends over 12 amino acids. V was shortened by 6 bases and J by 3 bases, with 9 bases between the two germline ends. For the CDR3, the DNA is TGTGCCAGCAGCGTCGGGGGCTACGAGCAGTACTTC. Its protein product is CASSVGGYEQYF.

In nucleotides, the CDR3 is TGTGCCAGCAGTTTAAAGGAGGTCCGGGGCTACACCTTC. It is translated as CASSLKEVRGYTF. The V and J genes are TRBV28 and TRBJ1-2; D remains unclear. Germline lookup yields CDR1 MDHEN and CDR2 SYDVKM. CDR3 size: 13 residues. The V gene lost 2 bases and the J gene lost 8 bases, with 12 bases spanning the gap.

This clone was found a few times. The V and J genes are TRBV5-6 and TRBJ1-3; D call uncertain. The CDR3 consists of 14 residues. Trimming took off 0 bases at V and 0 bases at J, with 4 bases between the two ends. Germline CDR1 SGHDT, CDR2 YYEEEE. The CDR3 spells CASSLGSSGNTIYF. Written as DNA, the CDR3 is TGTGCCAGCAGCTTGGGAAGCTCTGGAAACACCATATATTTT.

DNA of the CDR3: TGTGCCAGCAGGTCCGGGACTACCGTCACAGATACGCAGTATTTT. It yields the protein CASRSGTTVTDTQYF. The rearrangement uses TRBV5-4 and TRBJ2-3; TRBD2 matches 7 bases. V gave up 5 bases and J gave up 2 bases; unmatched junction bases: 8. The germline V gene encodes CDR1 SGHNT and CDR2 YYREEE (reference sequence). The length of the CDR3 is 15 residues.

The CDR3 sequence is CASSLDREETQYF. In DNA, the CDR3 is TGTGCCAGCAGCCTCGACAGGGAAGAGACCCAGTACTTC. The chain employs TRBV7-7 and TRBJ2-5, with TRBD1 matching 7 bases. Per germline, CDR1 SSHAT and CDR2 FNYEAQ (reference sequence). Trimming cost V 5 bases and J 3 bases; bases outside gene matches: 3. The CDR3 runs to 13 residues.

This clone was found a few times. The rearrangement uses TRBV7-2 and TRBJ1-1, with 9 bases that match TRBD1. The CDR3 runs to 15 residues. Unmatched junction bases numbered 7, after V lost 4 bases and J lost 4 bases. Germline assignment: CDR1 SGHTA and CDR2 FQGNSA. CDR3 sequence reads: CASSWGQGGSTEAFF. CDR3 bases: TGTGCCAGCAGCTGGGGACAGGGAGGAAGCACTGAAGCTTTCTTT.

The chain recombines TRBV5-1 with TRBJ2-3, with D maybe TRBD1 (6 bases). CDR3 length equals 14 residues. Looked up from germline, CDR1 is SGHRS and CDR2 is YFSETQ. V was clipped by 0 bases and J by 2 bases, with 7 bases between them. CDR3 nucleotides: TGCGCCAGCAGCTTGGGGACAGACACAGATACGCAGTATTTT. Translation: CASSLGTDTDTQYF. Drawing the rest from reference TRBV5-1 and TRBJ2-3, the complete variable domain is KAGVTQTPRYLIKTRGQQVTLSCSPISGHRSVSWYQQTPGQGLQFLFEYFSETQRNKGNFPGRFSGRQFSNSRSEMNVSTLELGDSALYLCASSLGTDTDTQYFGPGTRLTVL.

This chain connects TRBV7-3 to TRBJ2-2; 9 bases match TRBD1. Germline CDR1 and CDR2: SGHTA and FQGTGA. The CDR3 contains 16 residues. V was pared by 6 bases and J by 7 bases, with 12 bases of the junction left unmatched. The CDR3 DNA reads TGTGCCAGCAGTTGGAACCGGGACAGGGTAGTCGGGGAGCTGTTTTTT. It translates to CASSWNRDRVVGELFF.

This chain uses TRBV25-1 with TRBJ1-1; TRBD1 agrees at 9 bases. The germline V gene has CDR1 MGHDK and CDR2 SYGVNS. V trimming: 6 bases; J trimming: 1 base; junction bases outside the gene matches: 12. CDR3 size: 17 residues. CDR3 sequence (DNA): TGTGCCAGCAGCCCGTACAGGGGGCCGGGGTCGAACACTGAAGCTTTCTTT. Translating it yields CASSPYRGPGSNTEAFF.

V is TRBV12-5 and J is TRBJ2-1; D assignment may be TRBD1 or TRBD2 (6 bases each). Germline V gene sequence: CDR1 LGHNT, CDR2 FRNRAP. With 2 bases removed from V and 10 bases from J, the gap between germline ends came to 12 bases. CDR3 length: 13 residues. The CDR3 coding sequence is TGTGCTAGTGGTTTGATAGGGGGGATCGAGCAGTTCTTC. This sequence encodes CASGLIGGIEQFF. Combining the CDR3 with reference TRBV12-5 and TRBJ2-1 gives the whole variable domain DARVTQTPRHKVTEMGQEVTMRCQPILGHNTVFWYRQTMMQGLELLAYFRNRAPLDDSGMPKDRFSAEMPDATLATLKIQPSEPRDSAVYFCASGLIGGIEQFFGPGTRLTVL.

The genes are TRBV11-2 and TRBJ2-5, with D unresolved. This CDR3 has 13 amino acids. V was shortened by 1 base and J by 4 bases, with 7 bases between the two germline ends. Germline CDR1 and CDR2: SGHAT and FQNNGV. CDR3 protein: CASSLGQAETQYF. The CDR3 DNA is TGTGCCAGCAGCTTAGGGCAGGCAGAGACCCAGTACTTC.

The CDR3 coding sequence is TGTGCCACCCGGGACAGGAATTACGAGCAGTACTTC. Its protein product is CATRDRNYEQYF. The chain couples TRBV6-6 to TRBJ2-5, with 8 bases matching TRBD1. The J call is in doubt because the DNA end fits TRBJ2-7 better. Germline CDR1 reads MNHNY; CDR2 reads SVGAGI (reference sequence). This CDR3 is 12 amino acids long.

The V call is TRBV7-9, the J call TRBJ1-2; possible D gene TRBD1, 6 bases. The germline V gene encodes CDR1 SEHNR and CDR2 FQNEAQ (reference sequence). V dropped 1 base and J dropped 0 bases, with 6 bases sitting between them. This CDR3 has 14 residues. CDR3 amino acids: CASSLGTANYGYTF. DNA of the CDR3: TGTGCCAGCAGCTTAGGGACAGCTAACTATGGCTACACCTTC.

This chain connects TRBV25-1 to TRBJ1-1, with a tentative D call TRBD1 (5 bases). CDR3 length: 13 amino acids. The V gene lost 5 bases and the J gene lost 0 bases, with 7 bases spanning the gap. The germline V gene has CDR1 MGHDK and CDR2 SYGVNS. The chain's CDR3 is CASSRGMNTEAFF. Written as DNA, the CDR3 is TGTGCCAGCAGTCGGGGGATGAACACTGAAGCTTTCTTT.

CDR3 in amino acids: CASSRPGGGLEQFF. The CDR3 DNA follows: TGTGCCAGCAGTCGACCCGGCGGGGGTCTTGAGCAGTTCTTC. The rearrangement links TRBV6-5 to TRBJ2-1, with TRBD2 matching over 7 bases. CDR3 size: 14 residues. Germline trimming cut 5 bases from V and 9 bases from J; bases unmatched to any gene: 10. The V gene's germline CDR1 is MNHEY and CDR2 SVGAGI.

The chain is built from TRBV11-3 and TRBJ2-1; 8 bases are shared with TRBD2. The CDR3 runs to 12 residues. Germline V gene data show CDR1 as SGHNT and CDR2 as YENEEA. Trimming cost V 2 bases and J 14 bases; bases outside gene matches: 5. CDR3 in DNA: TGTGCCAGCAGCTTAAACGGGGGGGCGGAGTTCTTC. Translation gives CASSLNGGAEFF.

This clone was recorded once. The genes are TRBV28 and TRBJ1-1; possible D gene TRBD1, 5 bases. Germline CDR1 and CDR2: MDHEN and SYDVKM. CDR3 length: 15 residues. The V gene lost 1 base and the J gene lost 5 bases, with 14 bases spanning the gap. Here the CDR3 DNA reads TGTGCCAGCAGTTTATACGGGGGAGGCGAGACTGAAGCTTTCTTT. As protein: CASSLYGGGETEAFF.

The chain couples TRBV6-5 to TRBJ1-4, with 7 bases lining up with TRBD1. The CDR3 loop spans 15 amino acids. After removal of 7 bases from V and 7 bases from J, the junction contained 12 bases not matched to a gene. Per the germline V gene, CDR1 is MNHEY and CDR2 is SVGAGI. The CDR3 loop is CASTSSTGLFEKLFF. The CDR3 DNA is TGTGCCAGCACCTCCTCGACAGGGTTGTTTGAAAAACTGTTTTTT.

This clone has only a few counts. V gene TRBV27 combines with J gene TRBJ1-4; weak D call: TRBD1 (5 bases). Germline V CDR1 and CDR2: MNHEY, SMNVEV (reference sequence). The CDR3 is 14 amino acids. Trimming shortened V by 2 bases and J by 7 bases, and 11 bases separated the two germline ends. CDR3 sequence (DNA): TGTGCCAGCAGTTTACTGGTTAGGGGTGAAAAACTGTTTTTT. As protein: CASSLLVRGEKLFF. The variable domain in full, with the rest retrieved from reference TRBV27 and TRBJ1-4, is EAQVTQNPRYLITVTGKKLTVTCSQNMNHEYMSWYRQDPGLGLRQIYYSMNVEVTDKGDVPEGYKVSRKEKRNFPLILESPSPNQTSLYFCASSLLVRGEKLFFGSGTQLSVL.

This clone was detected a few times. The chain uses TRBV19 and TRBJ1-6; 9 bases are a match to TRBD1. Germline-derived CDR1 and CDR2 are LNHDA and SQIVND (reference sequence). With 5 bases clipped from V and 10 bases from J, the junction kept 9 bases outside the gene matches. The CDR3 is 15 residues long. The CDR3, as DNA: TGTGCCAGTAGTTCCCCGAGACAGGGGGGATCACCCCTCCACTTT. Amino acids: CASSSPRQGGSPLHF.

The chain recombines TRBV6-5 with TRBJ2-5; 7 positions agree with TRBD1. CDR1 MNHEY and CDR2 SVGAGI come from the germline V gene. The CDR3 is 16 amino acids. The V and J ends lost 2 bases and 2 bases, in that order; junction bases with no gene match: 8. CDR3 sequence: CASSYATGELQETQYF. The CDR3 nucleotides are TGTGCCAGCAGTTACGCAACAGGGGAGCTTCAAGAGACCCAGTACTTC.

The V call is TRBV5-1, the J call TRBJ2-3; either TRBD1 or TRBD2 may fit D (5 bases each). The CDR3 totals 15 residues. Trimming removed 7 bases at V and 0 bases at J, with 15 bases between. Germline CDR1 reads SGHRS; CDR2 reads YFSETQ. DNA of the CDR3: TGCGCCAGCCGAGGGGCCCGCTCTAGCACAGATACGCAGTATTTT. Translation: CASRGARSSTDTQYF.

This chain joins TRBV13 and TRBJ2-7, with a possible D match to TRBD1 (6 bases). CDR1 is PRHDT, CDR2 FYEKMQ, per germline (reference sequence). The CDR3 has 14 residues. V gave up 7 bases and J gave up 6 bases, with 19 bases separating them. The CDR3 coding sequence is TGTGCCAGCATCCAGCGCCAGGGGACACGCGAGCAGTACTTC. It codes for CASIQRQGTREQYF.

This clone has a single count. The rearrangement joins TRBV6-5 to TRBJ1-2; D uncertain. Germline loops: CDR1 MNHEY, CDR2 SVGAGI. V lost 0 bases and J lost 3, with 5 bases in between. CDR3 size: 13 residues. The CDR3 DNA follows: TGTGCCAGCAGTTACTCCTTGGACTATGGCTACACCTTC. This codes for CASSYSLDYGYTF.

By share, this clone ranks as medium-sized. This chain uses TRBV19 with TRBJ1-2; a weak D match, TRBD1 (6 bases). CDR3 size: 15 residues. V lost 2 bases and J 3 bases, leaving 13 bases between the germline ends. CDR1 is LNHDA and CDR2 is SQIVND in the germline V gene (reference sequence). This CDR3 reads CASSIQTGGDYGYTF. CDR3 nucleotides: TGTGCCAGTAGTATACAGACAGGAGGCGACTATGGCTACACCTTC.

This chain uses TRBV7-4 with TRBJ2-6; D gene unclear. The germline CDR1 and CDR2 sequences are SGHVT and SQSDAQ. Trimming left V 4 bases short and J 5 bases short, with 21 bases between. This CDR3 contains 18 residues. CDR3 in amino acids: CASSWSGSSQSRANVLTF. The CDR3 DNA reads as TGTGCCAGCAGCTGGAGTGGTTCATCACAAAGTCGGGCCAACGTCCTGACTTTC.

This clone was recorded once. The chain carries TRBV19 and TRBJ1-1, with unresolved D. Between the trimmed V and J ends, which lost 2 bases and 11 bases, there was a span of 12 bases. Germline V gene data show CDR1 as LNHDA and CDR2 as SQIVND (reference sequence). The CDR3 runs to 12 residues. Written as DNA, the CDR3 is TGTGCCAGTAGTATAAGCCTCGGTGGGGCTTTCTTT. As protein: CASSISLGGAFF. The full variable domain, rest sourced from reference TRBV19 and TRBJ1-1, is DGGITQSPKYLFRKEGQNVTLSCEQNLNHDAMYWYRQDPGQGLRLIYYSQIVNDFQKGDIAEGYSVSREKKESFPLTVTSAQKNPTAFYLCASSISLGGAFFGQGTRLTVV.

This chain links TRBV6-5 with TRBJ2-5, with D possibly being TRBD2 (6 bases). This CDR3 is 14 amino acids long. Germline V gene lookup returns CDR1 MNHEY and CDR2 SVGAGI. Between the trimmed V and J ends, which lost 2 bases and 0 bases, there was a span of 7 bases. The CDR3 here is CASSYGGYQETQYF. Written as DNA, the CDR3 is TGTGCCAGCAGTTACGGGGGGTACCAAGAGACCCAGTACTTC.